Below, one TCR beta chain is given with its context. Its antigen is unidentified. This sample was included in a study of shared clonotypes between healthy human individuals. Whole-study findings and limits: Shared clonotypes across all four donors exceeded non-shared ones in generation probability.

Libraries were prepared by immunoSEQ multiplex PCR; TCRdb keeps only in-frame clonotypes and omits some of them. The sample records 2 million to 2.5 million clones, approximately 94% being singletons. Trimming took 7 bases from V and 0 from J, leaving 9 bases between them. CDR1 and CDR2 (germline): ENHRY, SYGVKD. This CDR3 contains 14 residues. The origin of this receptor is a young man in good health. The chain is built from TRBV10-3 and TRBJ1-4; D perhaps matches TRBD1 (6 bases). Sequenced material: naive CD4+ T cells sorted from blood. Documented subset: CD45RA+ positively selected. The CDR3 loop reads CAIKGGPTNEKLFF. CDR3 coding DNA: TGTGCCATCAAGGGGGGGCCAACTAATGAAAAACTGTTTTTT.